This TCR beta chain was captured by sequencing in a study of radiation and T cells in renal cell carcinoma. Whole-study findings and limits: Without pretreatment biopsies, baseline tumor clonotype presence was undetermined. Compared with controls, irradiated tumors showed greater TCR clonality.

The treatment was: 15 Gy SBRT to primary tumor, nephrectomy 4 weeks later. This clone came up a few times. As yet, its antigen is unknown. V was trimmed by 2 bases and J by 1 base, leaving 20 bases between them. From germline, CDR1 is SGHTA and CDR2 FQGTGA. This CDR3 has 19 residues. The method was immunoSEQ multiplex PCR; TCRdb's version includes in-frame clones alone and lacks a portion of them. The sample lists around 9,300 clones, 63% occurring once. V gene TRBV7-3 combines with J gene TRBJ2-2, with D unclear. The sequenced sample was tumor tissue, obtained from a patient whose treatment included radiotherapy and nephrectomy. The sequence derives from a woman between 50 and 59 years old with renal cell carcinoma. This CDR3 reads CASSLFPRRAELNTGELFF. The CDR3 DNA reads TGTGCCAGCAGCTTATTTCCCCGACGCGCAGAATTGAACACCGGGGAGCTGTTTTTT.